This T cell receptor (beta chain) appears in the sequencing data of a study of cytomegalovirus exposure and HLA in healthy donors. Across the study: HLA-typed donors contributed about 85 million unique TCRs, which were held in an early data release.

After removal of 6 bases from V and 2 bases from J, the junction contained 2 bases not matched to a gene. The CDR3 contains 13 residues. Germline V gives CDR1 MNHEY, CDR2 SVGAGI. The PCR ran on 60 Vbeta and 13 Jbeta primers. Data came from immunoSEQ multiplex PCR; TCRdb stores just in-frame clones and leaves some out. This table has under 150,000 clones, around 80% appearing once. The sample was PBMCs. V is TRBV6-5 and J is TRBJ1-2; 8 bases map to TRBD1. The sequence was obtained from a man aged 50 or older in good health and CMV-seronegative. CDR3 sequence reads: CASRTGGNYGYTF. The CDR3, as DNA: TGTGCCAGCAGAACAGGGGGGAACTATGGCTACACCTTC.